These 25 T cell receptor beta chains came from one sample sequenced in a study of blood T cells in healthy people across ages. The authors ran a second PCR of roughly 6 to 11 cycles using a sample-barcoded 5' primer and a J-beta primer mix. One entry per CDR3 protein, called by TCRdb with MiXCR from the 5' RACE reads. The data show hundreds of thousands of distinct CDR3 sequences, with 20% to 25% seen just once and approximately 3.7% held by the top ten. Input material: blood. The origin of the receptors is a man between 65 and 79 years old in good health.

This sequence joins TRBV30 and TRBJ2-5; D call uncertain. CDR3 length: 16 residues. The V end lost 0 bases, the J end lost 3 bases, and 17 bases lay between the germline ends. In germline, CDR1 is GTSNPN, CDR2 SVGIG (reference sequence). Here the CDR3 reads CAWSVLVGQAEETQYF. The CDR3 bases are TGTGCCTGGAGTGTACTGGTTGGGCAGGCAGAAGAGACCCAGTACTTC.

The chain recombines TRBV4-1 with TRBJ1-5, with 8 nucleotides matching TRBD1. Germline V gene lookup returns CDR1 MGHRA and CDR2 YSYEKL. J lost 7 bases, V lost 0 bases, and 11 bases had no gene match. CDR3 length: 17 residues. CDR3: CASSQEVRGLTAQPQHF. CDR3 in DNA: TGCGCCAGCAGCCAAGAGGTCAGGGGGCTGACTGCACAGCCCCAGCATTTT.

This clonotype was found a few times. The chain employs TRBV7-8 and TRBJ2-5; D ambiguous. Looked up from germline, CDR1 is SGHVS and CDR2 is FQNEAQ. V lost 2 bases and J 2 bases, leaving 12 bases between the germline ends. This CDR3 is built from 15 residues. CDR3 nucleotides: TGTGCCAGCAGCTTAAGACATGGAGAGCAAGAGACCCAGTACTTC. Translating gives CASSLRHGEQETQYF.

This chain's CDR3 is CASGSPGLAGDETQYF. Written as DNA, the CDR3 is TGTGCTAGTGGTTCCCCGGGACTAGCGGGAGATGAGACCCAGTACTTC. V gene TRBV12-5 combines with J gene TRBJ2-5; 14 nucleotides match TRBD2. The CDR3 sequence is 16 residues long. V trimming: 4 bases; J trimming: 5 bases; junction bases outside the gene matches: 6. Germline loops: CDR1 LGHNT, CDR2 FRNRAP.

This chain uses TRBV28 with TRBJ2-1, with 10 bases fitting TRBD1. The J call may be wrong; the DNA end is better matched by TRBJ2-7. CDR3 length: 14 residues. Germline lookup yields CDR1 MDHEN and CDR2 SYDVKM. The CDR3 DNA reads TGTGCCAGCAGTTTTCAAGGGACAGGGGACGAGCAGTACTTC. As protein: CASSFQGTGDEQYF.

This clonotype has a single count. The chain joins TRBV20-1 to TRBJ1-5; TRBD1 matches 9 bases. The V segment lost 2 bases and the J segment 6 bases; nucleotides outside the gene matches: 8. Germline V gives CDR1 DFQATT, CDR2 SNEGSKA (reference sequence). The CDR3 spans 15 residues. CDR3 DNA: TGCAGTGCTAGATTTCGGACAGGGGAGATTCAGCCCCAGCATTTT. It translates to CSARFRTGEIQPQHF.

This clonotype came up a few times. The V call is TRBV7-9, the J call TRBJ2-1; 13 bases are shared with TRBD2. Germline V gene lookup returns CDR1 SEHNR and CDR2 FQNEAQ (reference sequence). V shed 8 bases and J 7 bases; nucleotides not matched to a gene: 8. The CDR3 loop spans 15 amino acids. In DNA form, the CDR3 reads TGTGCCAGCGGTTGGACTAGCGGGAGTGGAAATGAGCAGTTCTTC. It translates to CASGWTSGSGNEQFF.

The CDR3 DNA reads as TGTGCCAGCAGCCCGGACTTGAACACCGGGGAGCTGTTTTTT. This gives the protein CASSPDLNTGELFF. The chain employs TRBV11-2 and TRBJ2-2, with D tentatively TRBD2 (5 bases). Deletions cut 5 bases from V and 1 base from J, with 8 bases between. In germline, CDR1 is SGHAT, CDR2 FQNNGV. This CDR3 has 14 residues.

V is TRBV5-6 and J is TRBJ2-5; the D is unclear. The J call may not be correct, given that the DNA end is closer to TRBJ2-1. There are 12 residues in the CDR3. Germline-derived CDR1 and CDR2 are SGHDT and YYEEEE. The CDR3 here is CASSRQRNEQFF. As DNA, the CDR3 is TGTGCCAGCAGCCGTCAGAGGAATGAGCAGTTCTTC.

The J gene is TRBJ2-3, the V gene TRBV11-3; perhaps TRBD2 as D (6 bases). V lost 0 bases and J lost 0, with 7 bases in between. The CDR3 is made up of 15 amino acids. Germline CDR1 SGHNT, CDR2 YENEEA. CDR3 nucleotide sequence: TGTGCCAGCAGCTTAGACGGGGGAAGCACAGATACGCAGTATTTT. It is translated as CASSLDGGSTDTQYF.

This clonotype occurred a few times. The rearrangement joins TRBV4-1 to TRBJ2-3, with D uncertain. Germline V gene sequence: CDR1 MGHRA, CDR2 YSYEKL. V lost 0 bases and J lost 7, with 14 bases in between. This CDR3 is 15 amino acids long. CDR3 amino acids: CASSQEVQIQHTQYF. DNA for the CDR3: TGCGCCAGCAGCCAAGAAGTACAGATCCAGCATACGCAGTATTTT.

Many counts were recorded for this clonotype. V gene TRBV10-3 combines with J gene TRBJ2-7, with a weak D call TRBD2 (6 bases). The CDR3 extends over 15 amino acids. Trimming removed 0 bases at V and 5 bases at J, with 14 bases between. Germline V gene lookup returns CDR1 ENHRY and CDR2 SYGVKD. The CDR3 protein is CAISESGRESDEQYF. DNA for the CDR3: TGTGCCATCAGTGAGTCAGGACGGGAGTCAGACGAGCAGTACTTC.

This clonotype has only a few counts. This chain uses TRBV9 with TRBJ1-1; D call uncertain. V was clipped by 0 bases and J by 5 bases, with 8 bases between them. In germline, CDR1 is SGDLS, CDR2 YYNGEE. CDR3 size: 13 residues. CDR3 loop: CASSVEGVTEAFF. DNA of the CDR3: TGTGCCAGCAGCGTAGAAGGCGTTACTGAAGCTTTCTTT.

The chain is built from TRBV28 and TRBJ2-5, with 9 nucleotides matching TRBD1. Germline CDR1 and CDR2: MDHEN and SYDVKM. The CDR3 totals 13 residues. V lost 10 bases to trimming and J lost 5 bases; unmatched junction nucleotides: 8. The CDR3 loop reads CATDRGDSETQYF. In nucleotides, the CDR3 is TGTGCCACCGACAGGGGGGATTCGGAGACCCAGTACTTC. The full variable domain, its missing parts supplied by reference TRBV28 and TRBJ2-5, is DVKVTQSSRYLVKRTGEKVFLECVQDMDHENMFWYRQDPGLGLRLIYFSYDVKMKEKGDIPEGYSVSREKKERFSLILESASTNQTSMYLCATDRGDSETQYFGPGTRLLVL.

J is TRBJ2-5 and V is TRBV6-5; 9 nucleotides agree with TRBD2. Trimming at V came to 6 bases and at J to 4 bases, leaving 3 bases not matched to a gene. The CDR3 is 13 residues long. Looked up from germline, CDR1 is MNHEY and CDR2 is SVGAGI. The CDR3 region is CASRALAGETQYF. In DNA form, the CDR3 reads TGTGCCAGCAGGGCACTAGCGGGAGAGACCCAGTACTTC.

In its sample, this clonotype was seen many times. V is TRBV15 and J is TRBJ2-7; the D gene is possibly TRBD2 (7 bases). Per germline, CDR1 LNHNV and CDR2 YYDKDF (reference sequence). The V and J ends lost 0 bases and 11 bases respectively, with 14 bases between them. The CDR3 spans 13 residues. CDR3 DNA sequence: TGTGCCACCAGCAGAGATCGGGGGGCGTTCAAGTACTTC. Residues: CATSRDRGAFKYF.

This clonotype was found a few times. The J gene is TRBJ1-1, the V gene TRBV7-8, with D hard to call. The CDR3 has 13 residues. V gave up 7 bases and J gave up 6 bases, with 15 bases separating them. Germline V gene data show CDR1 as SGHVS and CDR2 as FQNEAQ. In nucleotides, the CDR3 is TGTGCCAGCACCCTAGTGAGCCGCGCTGAAGCTTTCTTT. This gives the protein CASTLVSRAEAFF.

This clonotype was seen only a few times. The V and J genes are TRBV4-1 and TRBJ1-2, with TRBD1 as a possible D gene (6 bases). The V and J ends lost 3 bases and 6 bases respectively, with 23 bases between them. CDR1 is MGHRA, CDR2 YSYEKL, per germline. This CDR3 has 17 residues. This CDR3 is CASSHPDLTRGLDGYTF. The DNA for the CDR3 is TGCGCCAGCAGCCATCCCGACTTGACACGGGGGCTGGATGGCTACACCTTC.

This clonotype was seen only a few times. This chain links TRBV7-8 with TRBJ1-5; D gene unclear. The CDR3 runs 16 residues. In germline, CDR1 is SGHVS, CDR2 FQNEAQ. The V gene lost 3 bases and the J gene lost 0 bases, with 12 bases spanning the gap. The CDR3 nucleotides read TGTGCCAGCAGCTTTTCATCATCCAATAGCAATCAGCCCCAGCATTTT. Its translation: CASSFSSSNSNQPQHF. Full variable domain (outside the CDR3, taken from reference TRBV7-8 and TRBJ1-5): GAGVSQSPRYKVAKRGQDVALRCDPISGHVSLFWYQQALGQGPEFLTYFQNEAQLDKSGLPSDRFFAERPEGSVSTLKIQRTQQEDSAVYLCASSFSSSNSNQPQHFGDGTRLSIL.

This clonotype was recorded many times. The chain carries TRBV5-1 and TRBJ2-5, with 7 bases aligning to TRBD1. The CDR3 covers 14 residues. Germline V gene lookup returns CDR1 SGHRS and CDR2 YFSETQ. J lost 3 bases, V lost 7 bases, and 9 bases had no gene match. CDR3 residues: CASSSGTAKETQYF. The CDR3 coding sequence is TGCGCCAGCTCCTCCGGGACAGCAAAAGAGACCCAGTACTTC.

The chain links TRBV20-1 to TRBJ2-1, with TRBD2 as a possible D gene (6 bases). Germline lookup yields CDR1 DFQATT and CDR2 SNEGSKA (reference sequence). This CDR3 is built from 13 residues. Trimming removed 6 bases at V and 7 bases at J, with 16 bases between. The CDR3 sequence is CSAYAGSGNEQFF. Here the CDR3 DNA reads TGCAGTGCGTATGCGGGGAGCGGTAATGAGCAGTTCTTC.

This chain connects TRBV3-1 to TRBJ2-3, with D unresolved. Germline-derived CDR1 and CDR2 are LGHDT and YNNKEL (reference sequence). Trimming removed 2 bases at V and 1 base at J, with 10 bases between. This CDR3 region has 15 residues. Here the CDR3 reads CASSQSELRTDTQYF. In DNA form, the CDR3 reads TGTGCCAGCAGCCAATCTGAACTCCGCACAGATACGCAGTATTTT.

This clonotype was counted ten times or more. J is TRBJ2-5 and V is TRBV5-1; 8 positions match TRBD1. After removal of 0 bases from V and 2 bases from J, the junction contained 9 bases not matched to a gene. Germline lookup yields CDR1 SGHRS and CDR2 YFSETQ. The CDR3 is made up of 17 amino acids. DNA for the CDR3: TGCGCCAGCAGCTTGGGCCTTTCAACAGGGGGACAAGAGACCCAGTACTTC. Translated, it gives CASSLGLSTGGQETQYF.

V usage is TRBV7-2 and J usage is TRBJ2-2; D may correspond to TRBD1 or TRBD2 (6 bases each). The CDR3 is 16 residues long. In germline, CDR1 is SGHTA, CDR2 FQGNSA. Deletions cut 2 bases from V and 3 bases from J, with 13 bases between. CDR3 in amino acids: CASSLLGGADTGELFF. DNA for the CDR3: TGTGCCAGCAGCTTATTGGGGGGCGCAGACACCGGGGAGCTGTTTTTT.

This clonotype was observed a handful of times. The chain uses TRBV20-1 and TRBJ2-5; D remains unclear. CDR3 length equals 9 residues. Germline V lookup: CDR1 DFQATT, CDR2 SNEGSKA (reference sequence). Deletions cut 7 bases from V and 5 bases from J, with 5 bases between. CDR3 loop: CSVSETQYF. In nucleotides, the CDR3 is TGCAGTGTCTCGGAGACCCAGTACTTC.